This T cell receptor beta chain was retrieved from a study of blood T cell repertoires in COVID-19. Sequencing used immunoSEQ multiplex PCR; TCRdb keeps in-frame clones, though not all of them. This sample carries a few hundred thousand clones, roughly 90% of them seen once, and the ten largest clones take 0.95% to 1.5%. Germline lookup yields CDR1 SGDLS and CDR2 YYNGEE. The ends were cut back, 0 bases at V and 0 bases at J, with 9 bases in the middle. This CDR3 has 16 residues. The genes are TRBV9 and TRBJ2-2; possible D gene TRBD1, 6 bases. The sequence came from a middle-aged man with acute or convalescent COVID-19. What was sequenced was peripheral blood. CDR3 coding DNA: TGTGCCAGCAGCGTAGTCGGGACACCGAACACCGGGGAGCTGTTTTTT. Protein: CASSVVGTPNTGELFF. Looking up the rest from reference TRBV9 and TRBJ2-2 gives the full variable domain: DSGVTQTPKHLITATGQRVTLRCSPRSGDLSVYWYQQSLDQGLQFLIQYYNGEERAKGNILERFSAQQFPDLHSELNLSSLELGDSALYFCASSVVGTPNTGELFFGEGSRLTVL.